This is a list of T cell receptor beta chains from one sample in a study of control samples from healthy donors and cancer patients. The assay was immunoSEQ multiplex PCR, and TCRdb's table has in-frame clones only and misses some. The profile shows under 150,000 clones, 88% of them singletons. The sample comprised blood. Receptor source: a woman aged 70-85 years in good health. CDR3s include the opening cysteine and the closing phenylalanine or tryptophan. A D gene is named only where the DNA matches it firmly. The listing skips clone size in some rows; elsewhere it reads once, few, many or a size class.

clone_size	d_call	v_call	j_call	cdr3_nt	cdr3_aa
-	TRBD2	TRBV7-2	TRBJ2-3	TGTGCCAGCAGCTTAGTCCTAGCGGGAGATACGCAGTATTTT	CASSLVLAGDTQYF
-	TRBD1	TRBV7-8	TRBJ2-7	TGTGCCAGCAGCCTCCGGGACAGGTTCGACGAGCAGTACTTC	CASSLRDRFDEQYF
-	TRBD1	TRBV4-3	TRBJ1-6	TGCGCCAGCAGCCAAGATCTGGGACAGGGCACTAGGCCCCTCCACTTT	CASSQDLGQGTRPLHF
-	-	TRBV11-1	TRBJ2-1	TGTGCCAGCAGATCTCCCTCTAGCGCGTACAATGAGCAGTTCTTC	CASRSPSSAYNEQFF
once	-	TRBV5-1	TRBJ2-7	TGCGCCAGCAGCTTTACAGGACTTACCTCCTACGAGCAGTACTTC	CASSFTGLTSYEQYF
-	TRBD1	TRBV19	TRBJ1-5	TGTGCCAGTAGTATGCGACCGGGACAGGGCCAGCCCCAGCATTTT	CASSMRPGQGQPQHF
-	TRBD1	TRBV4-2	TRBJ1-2	TGTGCCAGCAGCCAAGATTCACAGGACAGGGGATATGTGGGCCGCTATGGCTACACCTTC	CASSQDSQDRGYVGRYGYTF
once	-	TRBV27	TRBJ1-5	TGTGCCAGCAGCCGAGTCTTAAATCAGCCCCAGCATTTT	CASSRVLNQPQHF
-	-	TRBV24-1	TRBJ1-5	TGTGCCACCAGTGTCAACAACAATCAGCCCCAGCATTTT	CATSVNNNQPQHF
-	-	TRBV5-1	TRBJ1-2	TGCGCCAGCAGCTTGGCAAGGGAAGACTATGGCTACACCTTC	CASSLAREDYGYTF
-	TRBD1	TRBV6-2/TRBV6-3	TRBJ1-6	TGTGCCAGCAGTTACCCTTGGACAGGGACGAGCTCCTATAATTCACCCCTCCACTTT	CASSYPWTGTSSYNSPLHF
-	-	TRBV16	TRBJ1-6	TGTGCCAGCAGCCAAATGGGGGACTCCTATAATTCACCCCTCCACTTT	CASSQMGDSYNSPLHF
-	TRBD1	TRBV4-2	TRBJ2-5	TGTGCCAGCAGCCAATTGAAGGGGGCCGGGGAGACCCAGTACTTC	CASSQLKGAGETQYF
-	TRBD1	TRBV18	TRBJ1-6	TGTGCCAGCTCATCGGACAGGGAGTACTCACCCCTCCACTTT	CASSSDREYSPLHF
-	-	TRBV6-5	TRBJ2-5	TGTGCCAGCAGTTACCTCCCTGCCCTTCGGGAGACCCAGTACTTC	CASSYLPALRETQYF
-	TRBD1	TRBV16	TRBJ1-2	TGTGCCAGCAGCCAAGACAGGGGGAACAGCTACACCTTC	CASSQDRGNSYTF
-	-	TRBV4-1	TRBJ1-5	TGCGCCAGCAGCCTGTACCGGGACGGGAATCAGCCCCAGCATTTT	CASSLYRDGNQPQHF
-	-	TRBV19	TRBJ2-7	TGTGCCAGTACGGGGCCAGGATCCTACGAGCAGTACTTC	CASTGPGSYEQYF
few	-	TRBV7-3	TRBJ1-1	TGTGCCAGCAGCCCGAATAGGATGTCGGTCGAAGCTTTCTTT	CASSPNRMSVEAFF
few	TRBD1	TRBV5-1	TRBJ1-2	TGCGCCAGCAGCCTAGACAGGGGGCAGTATGGCTACACCTTC	CASSLDRGQYGYTF
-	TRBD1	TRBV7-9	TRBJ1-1	TGTGCCAGCACCGGAGGGGACAGGCCGGCGGGTGAAGCTTTCTTT	CASTGGDRPAGEAFF
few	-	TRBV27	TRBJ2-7	TGTGCCAGCAGTTTATCAAAGGGGGGCCTAGGATACGAGCAGTACTTC	CASSLSKGGLGYEQYF
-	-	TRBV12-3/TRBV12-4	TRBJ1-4	TGTGCCAGCAGTTGGGCGGTTTCGGAAAAACTGTTTTTT	CASSWAVSEKLFF
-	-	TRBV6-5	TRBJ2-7	TGTGCCAGCAGTTACGGGGGGGGCACCCGCGCCGAGCAGTACTTC	CASSYGGGTRAEQYF
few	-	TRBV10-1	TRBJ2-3	TGCGCCAGCGGCGATACTACCGGCGGATCCGATACGCAGTATTTT	CASGDTTGGSDTQYF
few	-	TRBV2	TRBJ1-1	TGTGCCAGCAGGGCGAACACTGAAGCTTTCTTT	CASRANTEAFF
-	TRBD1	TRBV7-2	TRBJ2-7	TGTGCCAGCAGCTCTAACAGGGGTTCCTACGAGCAGTACTTC	CASSSNRGSYEQYF
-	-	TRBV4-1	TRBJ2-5	TGCGCCAGCAGCCAAGACAGGGGGGAGTTTGAGACCCAGTACTTC	CASSQDRGEFETQYF
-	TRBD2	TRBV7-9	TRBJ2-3	TGTGCCAGCAGCTTAGGACTAGCGGGGGTCTCCAGCACAGATACGCAGTATTTT	CASSLGLAGVSSTDTQYF
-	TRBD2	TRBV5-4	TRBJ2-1	TGTGCCAGCAGCTTCGCAGCGGGGGCCGGGGAAAATGAGCAGTTCTTC	CASSFAAGAGENEQFF
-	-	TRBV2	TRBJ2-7	TGTGCCAGCACCCAAAGGTGGGGGGTAATACACGAGCAGTACTTC	CASTQRWGVIHEQYF
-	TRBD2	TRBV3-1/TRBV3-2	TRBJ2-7	TGTGCCAGCAGCTTAGCTGGGACTAGCGGATACGAGCAGTACTTC	CASSLAGTSGYEQYF
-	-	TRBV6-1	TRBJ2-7	TGTGCCAGCAGTGAATCCGACAGCAGTATAGAGTACTTC	CASSESDSSIEYF
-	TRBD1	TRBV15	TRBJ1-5	TGTGCCACCAGACGAGGGACAGGGAATCCCAATCAGCCCCAGCATTTT	CATRRGTGNPNQPQHF
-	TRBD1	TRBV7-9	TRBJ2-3	TGTGCCAGCAGCTTAACCGGGACAGGGTCACGCACAGATACGCAGTATTTT	CASSLTGTGSRTDTQYF
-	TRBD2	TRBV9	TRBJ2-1	TGTGCCAGCAGCGTAGGGGCGGACGGGGGGGGAGCTGAGCAGTTCTTC	CASSVGADGGGAEQFF
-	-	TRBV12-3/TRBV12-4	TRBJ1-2	TGTGCCAGCAGTTTGGGCACTAACTATGGCTACACCTTC	CASSLGTNYGYTF
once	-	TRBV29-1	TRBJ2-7	TGCAGCGTTGAAGGCAGGTGGCCCTACGAGCAGTACTTC	CSVEGRWPYEQYF
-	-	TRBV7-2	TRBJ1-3	TGTGCCAGCAGCTTTGACGGGCGCTCTGGAAACACCATATATTTT	CASSFDGRSGNTIYF
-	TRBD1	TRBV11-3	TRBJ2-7	TGTGCCAGCAGCCCGGGGACAGGGGGCGCGGGCGAGCAGTACTTC	CASSPGTGGAGEQYF
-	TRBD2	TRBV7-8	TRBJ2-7	TGTGCCAGCAGCCTTTTAGTGGTCCCGGGAGGGTCGGAAATCTACGAGCAGTACTTC	CASSLLVVPGGSEIYEQYF
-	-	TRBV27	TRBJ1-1	TGTGCCAGCAGTCTAGATCAGGGGCTCGCTGCTGAAGCTTTCTTT	CASSLDQGLAAEAFF
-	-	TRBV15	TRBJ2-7	TGTGCCACCAGCAGAGATAGGTTTGAGCAGTACTTC	CATSRDRFEQYF
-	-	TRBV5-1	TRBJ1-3	TGCGCCAGCAGCTCGACCAGGGGAAGAAACACCATATATTTT	CASSSTRGRNTIYF
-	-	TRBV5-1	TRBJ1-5	TGCGCCAGCAGCTTGCAAACAGGGAGGGAGAATCAGCCCCAGCATTTT	CASSLQTGRENQPQHF
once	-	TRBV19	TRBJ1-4	TGTGCCAGTACCCCACTGCAGGACAGCGAAAAACTGTTTTTT	CASTPLQDSEKLFF
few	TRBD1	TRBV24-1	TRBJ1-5	TGTGCCACCAGTGAGGGTATACAGAGACAGGGTGTAGGCAATCAGCCCCAGCATTTT	CATSEGIQRQGVGNQPQHF
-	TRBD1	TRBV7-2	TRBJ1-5	TGTGCCAGCAGCTTAGTGGACAGGGGGAATCAGCCCCAGCATTTT	CASSLVDRGNQPQHF
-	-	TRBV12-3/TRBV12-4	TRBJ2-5	TGTGCCAGCAGTTTAGCGGGTGGGGAGACCCAGTACTTC	CASSLAGGETQYF
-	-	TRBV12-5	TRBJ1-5	TGTGCTAGTGGTTTGACGGTAACCCAGCCCCAGCATTTT	CASGLTVTQPQHF
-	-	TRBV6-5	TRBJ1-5	TGTGCCAGCAACCGAGGGACTAGCAATCAGCCCCAGCATTTT	CASNRGTSNQPQHF
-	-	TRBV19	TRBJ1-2	TGTGCCAGTAGTATAGGCATCGGGCGCGGCTATGGCTACACCTTC	CASSIGIGRGYGYTF
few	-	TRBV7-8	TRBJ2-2	TGTGCCAGCAGTCCCGTTGAGTACTCTCGGCGGCTGTTTTTT	CASSPVEYSRRLFF
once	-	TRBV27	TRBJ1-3	TGTGCCAGCAGAAAAGGCACAAGCTCTGGAAACACCATATATTTT	CASRKGTSSGNTIYF
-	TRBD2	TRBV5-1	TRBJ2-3	TGCGCCAGCAGCTTGGCCAGCGGGGTTAGCACAGATACGCAGTATTTT	CASSLASGVSTDTQYF
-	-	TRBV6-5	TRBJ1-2	TGTGCCAGCAGGTCCAGGACAGCGCGGCGCTATGGCTACACCTTC	CASRSRTARRYGYTF
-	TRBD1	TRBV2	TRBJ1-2	TGTGCCAGCAGTGAAGATACAGGGGGCTCGTATGGCTACACCTTC	CASSEDTGGSYGYTF
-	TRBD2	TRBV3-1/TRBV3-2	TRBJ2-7	TGTGCCACTCCAGGGTTGGCTAGCGGGGGGAAATACGAGCAGTACTTC	CATPGLASGGKYEQYF
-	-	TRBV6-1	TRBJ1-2	TGTGCCAGCAGTGACCTTCAGGGTAACTATGGCTACACCTTC	CASSDLQGNYGYTF